The entry below describes one T cell receptor (beta chain). There are 16 residues in the CDR3. CDR1 and CDR2 (germline): LGHNT, FRNRAP. V was trimmed by 2 bases and J by 4 bases, leaving 12 bases between them. Measured with immunoSEQ multiplex PCR; TCRdb has only the in-frame clones, and not every one. The table has about 160,000 clones, around three quarters seen once. This entry belongs to a study of blood T cell repertoires in COVID-19. Sequencing used peripheral blood. The sequence derives from a man in his 60s with acute or convalescent COVID-19. This chain uses TRBV12-5 with TRBJ2-6; D is perhaps TRBD2 (6 bases). DNA for the CDR3: TGTGCTAGTGGTTTGTTCGGGAGCGCGGGGGCCAACGTCCTGACTTTC. This translates into CASGLFGSAGANVLTF.